These T cell receptor beta chains were read from a single sample in a study of regulatory T cells in long-lasting Graves disease. TCRdb re-called the multiplex PCR reads with MiXCR, one entry per CDR3 protein. The table lists roughly 400,000 distinct CDR3 sequences, 20% to 25% of them singletons, with less than 25% in the top ten. The sample in question was peripheral blood mononuclear cells (PBMCs), obtained when the disease was refractory, from a patient treated with antithyroid drugs. All receptors derive from a female donor with Graves disease. Each CDR3 is given with its conserved first and last residue. A D gene is named only where the DNA matches it firmly. Clone size is stated in some rows and not others, as once, few, many or a class when expanded.

abundance	d_gene	j_gene	v_gene	CDR3aa	CDR3nt
few	TRBD2	TRBJ2-7	TRBV30	CAWSVRTSGMAYEQYF	TGTGCCTGGAGTGTCAGGACTAGCGGGATGGCCTACGAGCAGTACTTC
NA	TRBD2	TRBJ2-1	TRBV20-1	CSAREGSGRSEQFF	TGCAGTGCTAGGGAGGGTAGCGGGAGATCTGAGCAGTTCTTC
many	TRBD2	TRBJ2-2	TRBV28	CASLNPGLGPRNTGELFF	TGTGCCAGTCTAAACCCGGGACTAGGTCCCCGGAACACCGGGGAGCTGTTTTTT
few	NA	TRBJ2-6	TRBV19	CASSTGAGQISGANVLTF	TGTGCCAGTAGTACCGGCGCAGGGCAAATCTCTGGGGCCAACGTCCTGACTTTC
many	NA	TRBJ1-4	TRBV7-2	CASSLQGTEKLFF	TGTGCCAGCAGCTTACAGGGAACTGAAAAACTGTTTTTT
NA	NA	TRBJ2-7	TRBV6-5	CASSYSIQEFERFQYF	TGTGCCAGCAGTTACTCGATTCAGGAATTTGAACGCTTTCAGTACTTC
NA	TRBD1	TRBJ2-7	TRBV5-4	CASSWTGDHYEQYF	TGTGCCAGCAGCTGGACAGGGGATCACTACGAGCAGTACTTC
many	TRBD2	TRBJ2-7	TRBV6-1	CASSWVAGGTDYEQYF	TGTGCCAGCAGCTGGGTAGCGGGAGGAACTGATTACGAGCAGTACTTC
NA	NA	TRBJ2-2	TRBV20-1	CSASQLDGTGELFF	TGCAGTGCTAGTCAATTGGACGGAACCGGGGAGCTGTTTTTT
many	NA	TRBJ2-2	TRBV7-2	CASSSTGGNTGELFF	TGTGCCAGCAGCTCGACAGGAGGAAACACCGGGGAGCTGTTTTTT
NA	NA	TRBJ2-3	TRBV7-2	CASSLIGAGVTDTQYF	TGTGCCAGCAGCTTAATAGGAGCGGGCGTCACAGATACGCAGTATTTT
NA	NA	TRBJ1-1	TRBV6-5	CASSYGIGGNTEAFF	TGTGCCAGCAGTTACGGGATCGGCGGGAACACTGAAGCTTTCTTT
few	NA	TRBJ2-5	TRBV5-6	CASSPPGSGETQYF	TGTGCCAGCAGCCCCCCAGGGAGTGGAGAGACCCAGTACTTC
many	NA	TRBJ2-7	TRBV29-1	CSVGMPGYEQYF	TGCAGTGTTGGGATGCCGGGCTACGAGCAGTACTTC
NA	NA	TRBJ2-7	TRBV20-1	CSATPLEDEQYF	TGCAGTGCAACGCCTCTAGAGGACGAGCAGTACTTC
NA	NA	TRBJ1-5	TRBV30	CAWSTDTNQPQHF	TGTGCCTGGAGTACGGATACCAATCAGCCCCAGCATTTT
NA	TRBD1	TRBJ1-2	TRBV20-1	CSARVEGQGGGYTF	TGCAGTGCTAGAGTCGAGGGACAGGGGGGGGGCTACACCTTC
many	NA	TRBJ1-1	TRBV3-1	CASSQFGAEAFF	TGTGCCAGCAGCCAATTTGGAGCTGAAGCTTTCTTT
few	NA	TRBJ1-4	TRBV4-1	CASSPNDGSVGLFEKLFF	TGCGCCAGCAGCCCTAACGACGGTAGTGTGGGGTTATTTGAAAAACTGTTTTTT
once	NA	TRBJ2-2	TRBV19	CASNPTLGELFF	TGTGCCAGTAACCCCACGTTAGGGGAGCTGTTTTTT
many	NA	TRBJ1-2	TRBV12-3/TRBV12-4	CASRPRVNYGYTF	TGTGCCAGCCGTCCCAGGGTGAACTATGGCTACACCTTC
few	NA	TRBJ1-2	TRBV11-2	CASSLDRDIGYTF	TGTGCCAGCAGCTTAGACAGGGATATTGGCTACACCTTC
few	NA	TRBJ1-1	TRBV12-3/TRBV12-4	CAIVQGLNTEAFF	TGTGCCATTGTCCAGGGGCTGAACACTGAAGCTTTCTTT
NA	NA	TRBJ2-7	TRBV12-3/TRBV12-4	CASSLSVGEQYF	TGTGCCAGCAGTTTAAGCGTGGGGGAGCAGTACTTC
many	TRBD1	TRBJ1-2	TRBV28	CATRPGQSYGYTF	TGTGCCACCAGACCGGGACAGTCCTATGGCTACACCTTC
few	NA	TRBJ2-4	TRBV11-1	CASSSTPSGENIQYF	TGTGCCAGCAGCTCGACGCCCTCCGGCGAAAACATTCAGTACTTC
NA	TRBD2	TRBJ2-1	TRBV12-5	CASGLVTILGGRARRNEQFF	TGTGCTAGTGGTTTGGTCACCATCCTGGGAGGGAGGGCCCGTCGTAATGAGCAGTTCTTC
NA	NA	TRBJ1-1	TRBV4-2	CASSQDRVVNGEAFF	TGTGCCAGCAGCCAAGATCGGGTCGTTAACGGTGAAGCTTTCTTT